The 14 T cell receptor beta chains below come from one sample, sequenced in a study of blood T cell repertoires in COVID-19. Repertoires were generated with immunoSEQ multiplex PCR, while TCRdb's copy carries only in-frame clones and drops some. This table has around 130,000 clones, 85% to 90% appearing once. Sequencing was carried out using peripheral blood. The receptors shown here come from a man aged 70-80 years with active or convalescent COVID-19.

This clone was seen a single time. V usage is TRBV29-1 and J usage is TRBJ2-1; 12 nucleotides align to TRBD2. CDR3 size: 15 residues. The germline CDR1 and CDR2 sequences are SQVTM and ANQGSEA. V shed 6 bases, J shed 7 bases, and the junction held 10 bases outside the gene matches. The DNA of the CDR3 is TGCAGCGTCGGTATCACTAGCGGGAGGCGAAATGAGCAGTTCTTC. It codes for CSVGITSGRRNEQFF.

The J gene is TRBJ1-4, the V gene TRBV5-6; 7 nucleotides match TRBD1. Germline CDR1 SGHDT, CDR2 YYEEEE. This CDR3 spans 14 amino acids. V lost 3 bases to trimming and J lost 7 bases; unmatched junction nucleotides: 6. CDR3 nucleotides: TGTGCCAGCAGCTCGGGACAGCCGCCTGAAAAACTGTTTTTT. Its translation is CASSSGQPPEKLFF. Together with reference TRBV5-6 and TRBJ1-4, the CDR3 gives the full variable domain: DAGVTQSPTHLIKTRGQQVTLRCSPKSGHDTVSWYQQALGQGPQFIFQYYEEEERQRGNFPDRFSGHQFPNYSSELNVNALLLGDSALYLCASSSGQPPEKLFFGSGTQLSVL.

The V and J genes are TRBV5-4 and TRBJ2-7; 8 positions agree with TRBD1. The germline V gene has CDR1 SGHNT and CDR2 YYREEE (reference sequence). The CDR3 is 16 residues long. V shed 0 bases, J shed 0 bases, and the junction held 5 bases outside the gene matches. Written as DNA, the CDR3 is TGTGCCAGCAGCTTGGCAGGGGGCCTGAGCTCCTACGAGCAGTACTTC. Encoded protein: CASSLAGGLSSYEQYF.

CDR3 loop: CASSRSQQGGTDTQYF. For the CDR3, the DNA is TGTGCCAGCAGCCGTAGCCAACAGGGGGGAACAGATACGCAGTATTTT. The V call is TRBV11-2, the J call TRBJ2-3; TRBD1 matches 8 bases. J lost 3 bases, V lost 5 bases, and 10 bases had no gene match. The V gene's germline CDR1 is SGHAT and CDR2 FQNNGV. CDR3 length: 16 amino acids.

This clone was seen a few times. This rearrangement joins TRBV4-2 to TRBJ2-1; TRBD2 matches at 9 bases. V shed 0 bases, J shed 5 bases, and the junction held 5 bases outside the gene matches. The CDR3 contains 16 residues. From germline, CDR1 is LGHNA and CDR2 YNFKEQ. The CDR3 region has the DNA TGTGCCAGCAGCCAAGAACAGACTAGCGGAAACAATGAGCAGTTCTTC. Translated: CASSQEQTSGNNEQFF.

The J gene is TRBJ1-2, the V gene TRBV28; TRBD1 might be the D (6 bases). Between the trimmed V and J ends, which lost 1 base and 14 bases, there was a span of 17 bases. The CDR3 has 13 residues. Germline assignment: CDR1 MDHEN and CDR2 SYDVKM. CDR3 DNA: TGTGCCAGCAGTTTATCCGGGGGGCAGAGTGGGACCTTC. Translating it yields CASSLSGGQSGTF.

This rearrangement joins TRBV6-1 to TRBJ2-7; 10 bases match TRBD1. Germline CDR1 is MNHNS and CDR2 is SASEGT. Unmatched junction bases numbered 4, after V lost 3 bases and J lost 2 bases. The CDR3 sequence is 15 residues long. CDR3 sequence reads: CASSDGTGVPYEQYF. The CDR3 DNA is TGTGCCAGCAGTGATGGGACAGGGGTCCCCTACGAGCAGTACTTC.

The genes are TRBV5-1 and TRBJ2-3, with 9 positions matching TRBD2. V gave up 6 bases and J gave up 3 bases; unmatched junction bases: 8. This CDR3 is 15 amino acids long. CDR1 is SGHRS, CDR2 YFSETQ, per germline. CDR3 in DNA: TGCGCCAGCAAAAGGGCGGGAGGGTCAACAGATACGCAGTATTTT. The encoded protein is CASKRAGGSTDTQYF.

The V call is TRBV19, the J call TRBJ1-1; D not resolved. V lost 3 bases and J lost 0, with 14 bases in between. Germline CDR1 LNHDA, CDR2 SQIVND (reference sequence). This CDR3 comprises 16 residues. The CDR3 DNA follows: TGTGCCAGTAGTATGCCCCATTCGAGCATGAACACTGAAGCTTTCTTT. Protein: CASSMPHSSMNTEAFF.

The chain has TRBV28 and TRBJ2-3, with 13 bases aligning to TRBD2. Germline loops: CDR1 MDHEN, CDR2 SYDVKM. V lost 5 bases and J lost 6; bases outside the gene matches: 8. The CDR3 contains 16 residues. The CDR3 is CASSELTSGRSDTQYF. CDR3 in DNA: TGTGCCAGCAGTGAATTGACTAGCGGGAGGTCGGATACGCAGTATTTT. Full variable domain (missing parts from reference TRBV28 and TRBJ2-3): DVKVTQSSRYLVKRTGEKVFLECVQDMDHENMFWYRQDPGLGLRLIYFSYDVKMKEKGDIPEGYSVSREKKERFSLILESASTNQTSMYLCASSELTSGRSDTQYFGPGTRLTVL.

J is TRBJ2-1 and V is TRBV6-5; D perhaps matches TRBD2 (5 bases). Germline CDR1 is MNHEY and CDR2 is SVGAGI. The CDR3 runs 15 residues. The ends were cut back, 2 bases at V and 7 bases at J, with 15 bases in the middle. The CDR3 spells CASSYGGSNGNEQFF. As DNA, the CDR3 is TGTGCCAGCAGTTACGGTGGGAGTAATGGGAATGAGCAGTTCTTC.

The chain employs TRBV5-1 and TRBJ2-3, with 11 bases aligning to TRBD1. Germline CDR1 is SGHRS and CDR2 is YFSETQ. The CDR3 contains 16 residues. Trimming at V came to 3 bases and at J to 5 bases, leaving 8 bases not matched to a gene. For the CDR3, the DNA is TGCGCCAGCAGCTCCTCCGGGACAGGGGGGAGAGATACGCAGTATTTT. This gives the protein CASSSSGTGGRDTQYF.

This clone has more than one count but fewer than ten. This chain uses TRBV7-2 with TRBJ1-3; TRBD1 might be the D (6 bases). The CDR3 consists of 15 residues. V lost 0 bases, J lost 0 bases, and 6 bases lay in between. The germline V gene has CDR1 SGHTA and CDR2 FQGNSA. DNA of the CDR3: TGTGCCAGCAGCTTAGCAGGGGGCTCTGGAAACACCATATATTTT. Amino acids: CASSLAGGSGNTIYF.

The chain recombines TRBV29-1 with TRBJ2-4, with D possibly matching TRBD1 (6 bases). Trimming stripped 1 base from V and 0 bases from J, with 7 bases between. This CDR3 comprises 14 residues. In germline, CDR1 is SQVTM, CDR2 ANQGSEA. As DNA, the CDR3 is TGCAGCGTTGAAGGGACAGCAGCCAAAAACATTCAGTACTTC. It yields the protein CSVEGTAAKNIQYF. Variable domain in full (rest from reference TRBV29-1 and TRBJ2-4): SAVISQKPSRDICQRGTSLTIQCQVDSQVTMMFWYRQQPGQSLTLIATANQGSEATYESGFVIDKFPISRPNLTFSTLTVSNMSPEDSSIYLCSVEGTAAKNIQYFGAGTRLSVL.